This TCR beta chain is drawn from a study of long-term antiretroviral therapy in people with HIV (dated by TCRdb to the early 2020s). With regard to the full study: The earliest samples were collected about a decade before the 2015 WHO recommendation for immediate ART, when ART was typically delayed until CD4 counts fell. This retrospective serial study examined whether starting ART and sustained HIV suppression were associated with changes in the composition and diversity of the TRB repertoire in peripheral blood. The cohort contributed about 200 cryopreserved PBMC samples from 30 adults with confirmed HIV infection, collected serially over a mean of approximately 6 years (range 1-12). Of the approximately 30 participants with HIV, about a dozen were female. No cross-contamination during QIAcube processing turned up in test extractions that ran a monoclonal T-cell line alongside 33 polyclonal samples. Overall study results and their limits: Inferences about post-ART repertoire changes were limited because no data were available on ART adherence, viral resistance or therapy changes. At every time point, the repertoire was dominated by expanded TRB clones first identified before ART initiation, although this dominance fluctuated and, in many PLHIV, declined after ART. Starting ART was linked to a significant rise in TRB diversity, yet even with long-term ART the diversity remained significantly lower than in transplant donor controls. The samples span the years 2004 to 2017, and the ART regimens used at that time may not be as effective as current regimens. Unsorted PBMC were profiled instead of sorted CD4+ and CD8+ T cells because pre-ART samples had limited cell numbers. Owing to limited PBMC availability, only the TCR beta chain was sequenced, without alpha chain pairing. HIV repertoires had narrower CDR3 length ranges than controls, and the network structure suggested an antigen-experienced repertoire that shifted only slightly toward naive after ART.

Participants were included only if at least one PBMC sample before ART initiation and at least two post-ART samples were available. Every participant with HIV received treatment in the United States of America. Before DNA extraction, cryopreserved samples of about 0.95-11 million PBMC were thawed and washed. At the time of the earliest PBMC sample for each participant with HIV, ages ranged from about 23 to 60 years. Each participant contributed PBMC samples from 1-4 timepoints before ART initiation and 2-8 timepoints after ART initiation, with a median of 7 samples. For every participant, serial HIV viral load, CD4+ T-cell count, ART history and demographic data were obtained. Using a Qiagen kit on a QIAcube, genomic DNA was extracted from unsorted PBMC, with samples processed in batches of 12. The immunoSEQ hsTCRB v3.0 assay was used at survey level resolution to sequence the TRB variable region. The targeted TRB sequencing depth was roughly 40,000-50,000 T-cell genomes per sample. TRB libraries were pooled and sequenced on an Illumina MiSeq using a v3 150-cycle kit. The authors processed their data as follows. Analysis of repertoires was carried out in R inside a reproducible Nextflow workflow spanning QC, data transformation and analysis. LymphoSeq2, an R package for exploring AIRR-Seq data, was used to implement the custom analyses. A handful of samples that produced fewer than 5000 total TRB sequences were removed, so 180 or so HIV repertoires were analyzed. Among the 200 or so HIV repertoires that were kept, roughly 58 were collected before ART initiation and 120 to 140 were collected after ART initiation. Each repertoire was downsampled to 5000 TRB nucleotide sequences, and summary statistics were averaged across 100 downsampling iterations. Only TRB sequences with CDR3 regions of at least seven amino acids were retained for analysis. Diversity was assessed using a clonality score derived from Shannon entropy and using the Gini coefficient. In the repertoire networks, any two of the top 5000 CDR3 amino acid sequences were connected whenever the two sequences differed by an edit distance of one. Antigen specificity groups and MHC restriction were predicted for TRB CDR3 amino acid sequences with GLIPH2. To flag known CMV, EBV, HIV or tissue antigen associations, CDR3 amino acid sequences were matched against VDJdb and McPAS-TCR. Pre-ART, post-ART and control groups were compared with Wilcoxon signed-rank tests and Holm-Bonferroni correction. In TCRdb, the immuneACCESS table is reduced to in-frame sequences with V and J assigned. These tables do not hold every clone; where another copy was compared, an unresolved V gene accounts for under half, and the others remain unexplained. V, J and clone size are taken as reported in that table, and D and trimming were inferred from the DNA itself. Present in this sample are about 39,000 clones, more than 70% of which were seen just once. 4.5% to 6% of the sample belongs to the ten largest clones.

For CDR1 and CDR2, the germline V gene lists MDHEN and SYDVKM. Ends trimmed: V by 2 bases, J by 0 bases; bases unmatched to a gene: 5. The CDR3, from cysteine to phenylalanine, totals 17 residues. The DNA shown is the 51-base CDR3, in frame from base 1. To note about this clone: The clone's antigen remains unknown. Per-base quality was not reported, and no clone a single base away is much larger than it.

The receptor's source is a woman aged 45-65 years with HIV. The V and J segments used are TRBV28 and TRBJ2-2, and 8 junctional nucleotides match TRBD1. Sequences were derived from unsorted PBMCs, sampled 3.1 years after starting antiretroviral therapy. CDR3 sequence: CASSLVQGATNTGELFF. The DNA sequence is given as TGTGCCAGCAGTTTAGTGCAGGGGGCGACGAACACCGGGGAGCTGTTTTTT.